The 19 T cell receptor beta chains in this list originate from one sample, sequenced in a study of blood T cell repertoires in COVID-19. Profiling relied on immunoSEQ multiplex PCR, and the TCRdb table lists in-frame clones only, not all of them. The table shows approximately 300,000 clones, with around 86% occurring only once. The sample consisted of PBMCs or T cells enriched from blood (not recorded which). The receptor set was obtained from a woman aged 18-29 years who had recovered from COVID-19.

This clone was seen a handful of times. The rearrangement uses TRBV5-1 and TRBJ2-1, with D tentatively TRBD1 (5 bases). The V end lost 4 bases, the J end lost 5 bases, and 7 bases lay between the germline ends. The length of the CDR3 is 12 residues. The germline V gene has CDR1 SGHRS and CDR2 YFSETQ. The CDR3 here is CASSQQDNEQFF. CDR3 nucleotide sequence: TGCGCCAGCAGCCAACAGGACAATGAGCAGTTCTTC.

The V and J genes are TRBV27 and TRBJ1-1; D may be TRBD1 (5 bases). Germline V gene sequence: CDR1 MNHEY, CDR2 SMNVEV (reference sequence). V lost 1 base to trimming and J lost 4 bases, with 10 bases between them. CDR3 length: 14 amino acids. CDR3 in amino acids: CASSLFAGGTEAFF. CDR3 DNA: TGTGCCAGCAGTTTATTTGCGGGGGGCACTGAAGCTTTCTTT.

V is TRBV5-1 and J is TRBJ2-7; TRBD1 aligns across 8 bases. The germline CDR1 and CDR2 sequences are SGHRS and YFSETQ. J lost 2 bases, V lost 4 bases, and 11 bases had no gene match. The CDR3 loop spans 16 amino acids. The DNA for the CDR3 is TGCGCCAGCAGCAATACCGGTGGGACAGGCCCCTACGAGCAGTACTTC. Translation: CASSNTGGTGPYEQYF.

This clone has only one observation. The genes are TRBV28 and TRBJ1-6; TRBD1 might be the D (5 bases). Trimming removed 7 bases at V and 6 bases at J, with 19 bases between. CDR1 and CDR2 from the germline V gene are MDHEN and SYDVKM. The CDR3 runs to 16 residues. The CDR3 is CASTTPSGDSNSPLHF. CDR3 in DNA: TGTGCCAGCACCACCCCATCGGGAGACAGTAATTCACCCCTCCACTTT.

This clone showed up just once. J is TRBJ2-3 and V is TRBV28; tentatively, D is TRBD1 (5 bases). V was trimmed by 1 base and J by 6 bases, leaving 11 bases between them. The length of the CDR3 is 14 residues. Germline-derived CDR1 and CDR2 are MDHEN and SYDVKM. CDR3 protein: CASSLFGAGDTQYF. The CDR3 DNA reads as TGTGCCAGCAGTTTATTTGGGGCAGGGGATACGCAGTATTTT.

The V call is TRBV5-1, the J call TRBJ1-4, with 10 bases that match TRBD1. The CDR3 runs to 17 residues. Germline values: CDR1 SGHRS, CDR2 YFSETQ. Trimming at V came to 2 bases and at J to 8 bases, leaving 12 bases not matched to a gene. The CDR3 DNA reads as TGCGCCAGCAGCTTAGAGGGACAGGGGAATTTTGGAGAAAAACTGTTTTTT. This encodes CASSLEGQGNFGEKLFF.

The V call is TRBV5-4, the J call TRBJ1-1; 7 bases agree with TRBD1. The trim removed 0 bases at V and 0 bases at J, leaving 8 bases unmatched. The CDR3 loop spans 17 amino acids. Looked up from germline, CDR1 is SGHNT and CDR2 is YYREEE (reference sequence). The CDR3 coding sequence is TGTGCCAGCAGCTTGGGGGGGACAGCTATCATGAACACTGAAGCTTTCTTT. Encoded protein: CASSLGGTAIMNTEAFF.

With respect to this clone: The junction does not match germline at one end; this may be a read error. The chain uses TRBV4-1 and TRBJ1-1; D is undetermined. Germline V CDR1 and CDR2: MGHRA, YSYEKL. The length of the CDR3 is 15 residues. This CDR3 reads CASSQYMGENPEAFF. CDR3 DNA: TGCGCCAGCAGCCAATATATGGGAGAGAACCCTGAAGCTTTCTTT.

The chain couples TRBV4-1 to TRBJ1-2; D might be TRBD1 (5 bases). Per the germline V gene, CDR1 is MGHRA and CDR2 is YSYEKL. V lost 0 bases, J lost 4 bases, and 12 bases lay in between. This CDR3 is 15 amino acids long. The CDR3 bases are TGCGCCAGCAGCCAAGATGAGTGGGGCAGCTATGGCTACACCTTC. As protein: CASSQDEWGSYGYTF.

V and J are TRBV5-1 and TRBJ2-3; 8 bases are shared with TRBD1. The CDR3 sequence is 14 residues long. J gave up 5 bases and V 7 bases, and 9 bases lay outside the gene matches. Germline V lookup: CDR1 SGHRS, CDR2 YFSETQ. In nucleotides, the CDR3 is TGCGCCAGCGCCAGGGGACAGGAACTAGATACGCAGTATTTT. Residues: CASARGQELDTQYF.

The chain recombines TRBV6-5 with TRBJ2-1, with 9 bases that match TRBD2. Germline V gene sequence: CDR1 MNHEY, CDR2 SVGAGI. The CDR3 covers 14 residues. Trimming cost V 7 bases and J 4 bases; bases outside gene matches: 5. CDR3 coding DNA: TGTGCCAGCACTCCTAGCGGGGTATACAATGAGCAGTTCTTC. It is translated as CASTPSGVYNEQFF.

The chain links TRBV27 to TRBJ1-2; 12 nucleotides line up with TRBD1. The CDR3 loop spans 19 amino acids. V trimming: 5 bases; J trimming: 4 bases; junction bases outside the gene matches: 17. In germline, CDR1 is MNHEY, CDR2 SMNVEV (reference sequence). The CDR3, as DNA: TGTGCCAGCAGTCCTTTAGCGGGACAGGGGGCGTCTGGAGGCTATGGCTACACCTTC. It specifies CASSPLAGQGASGGYGYTF.

This chain uses TRBV4-1 with TRBJ2-1; 7 bases are a match to TRBD2. Germline V CDR1 and CDR2: MGHRA, YSYEKL. The V and J ends lost 1 base and 4 bases, in that order; junction bases with no gene match: 10. The CDR3 covers 17 residues. CDR3 DNA sequence: TGCGCCAGCAGCCAAGGACTAGGTAGCGGGCTTTACAATGAGCAGTTCTTC. This translates into CASSQGLGSGLYNEQFF.

The CDR3 here is CASSRQGSGTQYF. In nucleotides, the CDR3 is TGCGCCAGCAGCAGACAGGGGAGTGGGACCCAGTACTTC. The J gene is TRBJ2-5, the V gene TRBV5-1, with 8 bases matching TRBD1. With V trimmed by 4 bases and J by 7 bases, 6 bases remained unmatched. The CDR3 contains 13 residues. Germline V gene sequence: CDR1 SGHRS, CDR2 YFSETQ.

This clone was observed a single time. The rearrangement uses TRBV30 and TRBJ2-7, with 10 bases identical to TRBD1. In germline, CDR1 is GTSNPN, CDR2 SVGIG (reference sequence). This CDR3 contains 15 residues. V shed 5 bases and J 4 bases; nucleotides not matched to a gene: 11. The CDR3 loop reads CAWGRGQGLSYEQYF. In DNA, the CDR3 is TGTGCCTGGGGAAGGGGACAGGGGTTATCTTACGAGCAGTACTTC. The full variable domain, in which reference TRBV30 and TRBJ2-7 provide the parts outside the CDR3, is SQTIHQWPATLVQPVGSPLSLECTVEGTSNPNLYWYRQAAGRGLQLLFYSVGIGQISSEVPQNLSASRPQDRQFILSSKKLLLSDSGFYLCAWGRGQGLSYEQYFGPGTRLTVT.

The chain combines TRBV5-4 with TRBJ2-5, with 11 bases identical to TRBD2. CDR1 is SGHNT and CDR2 is YYREEE in the germline V gene (reference sequence). J gave up 3 bases and V 2 bases, and 15 bases lay outside the gene matches. CDR3 length: 19 residues. CDR3 protein: CASSFPAALASGGKETQYF. For the CDR3, the DNA is TGTGCCAGCAGCTTTCCCGCGGCTTTGGCTAGCGGGGGGAAAGAGACCCAGTACTTC.

The genes are TRBV10-3 and TRBJ2-7; possibly TRBD2 for D (6 bases). The V gene lost 3 bases and the J gene lost 7 bases, with 10 bases spanning the gap. The germline CDR1 and CDR2 sequences are ENHRY and SYGVKD. CDR3 length: 12 residues. Here the CDR3 DNA reads TGTGCCATCAGTGATTTAAGCGGGGAGCAGTACTTC. Translating gives CAISDLSGEQYF.

A single count supports this clone. The V and J genes are TRBV7-2 and TRBJ2-3, with D hard to call. The germline gives CDR1 SGHTA, CDR2 FQGNSA. CDR3 length: 14 residues. The V and J ends lost 4 bases and 1 base respectively, with 9 bases between them. CDR3 protein: CASSSRKRTDTQYF. CDR3 sequence (DNA): TGTGCCAGCAGCTCCCGAAAGCGCACAGATACGCAGTATTTT.

The rearrangement uses TRBV5-1 and TRBJ2-7, with D uncertain. Trimming stripped 4 bases from V and 4 bases from J, with 12 bases between. The CDR3 contains 13 residues. Per germline, CDR1 SGHRS and CDR2 YFSETQ. CDR3 in amino acids: CASSLLVAYEQYF. The CDR3 region has the DNA TGCGCCAGCAGCCTTTTAGTTGCTTACGAGCAGTACTTC.